A selection of T cell receptor beta chains follows, all from one sample in a study of long-term antiretroviral therapy in people with HIV. The table came from immunoSEQ multiplex PCR; TCRdb's copy has only in-frame clones and leaves some out. This table holds about 20,000 clones, roughly 78% found once. Sequenced here: unsorted PBMCs, sampled 0.2 years after starting antiretroviral therapy. The source of these receptors is a middle-aged woman with HIV. Both conserved end residues are part of each CDR3. The listing skips clone size in some rows; elsewhere it reads once, few, many or a size class.

>TRBV5-1|-|15
CASSSPDLAKNIQYF
>TRBV5-5|-|15
CASSPWGQRQETQYF
>TRBV5-1|-|12
CASSFLGDEQFF
>TRBV30|-|12
CAWSDDHLEAFF
>TRBV10-2|-|17
CANRGQRGGQGYNEQFF
>TRBV5-6|once|17
CASSLGGLMGDINEQFF
>TRBV4-3|-|16
CASSHGPGGPYNEQFF
>TRBV11-2|-|16
CASSLDRRDPTDTQYF
>TRBV25-1|-|15
CASSADSHSNQPQHF
>TRBV11-3|-|14
CASSFSGSTDTQYF
>TRBV29-1|-|12
CSATGETGELFF
>TRBV7-9|-|15
CASELSGLSGDTQYF
>TRBV9|-|16
CASSVATGGANYGYTF
>TRBV27|few|15
CASSLSGQGIVGYTF
>TRBV27|-|16
CASSFGPGEGSYEQYF
>TRBV5-1|-|19
CASSSPGLGDISSYNEQFF
>TRBV30|few|15
CAWSLPVNYNSPLHF
>TRBV23-1|once|15
CASSQSQRQGEKLFF
>TRBV14|-|12
CASSQAGWKLFF
>TRBV4-1|-|15
CASSFRQGGGEKLFF
>TRBV6-1|-|11
CASRSNQPQHF
>TRBV27|-|13
CASSLSGSYEQYF
>TRBV7-9|once|15
CASSPRLAGSYEQYF
>TRBV6-5|-|14
CASSYNLRAYEQYF
>TRBV9|-|13
CASSVDLITEAFF
>TRBV6-6|-|15
CASTETSYRTGELFF
>TRBV30|few|16
CAWSVPRLAGDNEQFF
>TRBV16|-|13
CASMKGDQQPQHF
>TRBV6-5|-|14
CASKGGPSNQPQHF
>TRBV30|-|12
CAWSVSGTEAFF
>TRBV6-6|once|15
CASSYSPTGTTEAFF
>TRBV5-5|-|15
CASSLPTGGTYEQYF
>TRBV5-1|-|16
CASSSTSGRAAGEQYF
>TRBV9|-|18
CASSVGWTGFNVAGELFF
>TRBV18|-|19
CASSGITVNLVRAGNEQFF
>TRBV6-5|-|14
CASSSWITDTEAFF
>TRBV15|-|14
CATSQGGAGSPLHF
>TRBV30|-|16
CAWRPGGATPYSGYTF
>TRBV29-1|-|13
CSVETYRAETQYF
>TRBV6-1|few|12
CASSEGGFGYTF
>TRBV9|once|14
CASSVGQINEKLFF
>TRBV4-3|-|17
CASSQETGGHSGNTIYF
>TRBV7-9|-|18
CASSLALPALGGGNTIYF
>TRBV7-9|-|17
CASSLFPMETWNTEAFF
>TRBV11-3|once|15
CASSPIDRVETEAFF
>TRBV6-1|-|16
CASSEARRQAGYEQYF
>TRBV25-1|-|15
CASPGRSGALNEQFF
>TRBV5-5|-|14
CASSLAPDNYGYTF
>TRBV30|-|13
CAWSSYRETGYTF
>TRBV5-6|-|15
CASSFLGLGSTEAFF
>TRBV29-1|once|11
CSVDSSYEQYF